These 19 T cell receptor beta chains originate from one sample sequenced in a study of shared clonotypes between healthy human individuals. Data came from immunoSEQ multiplex PCR; TCRdb stores just in-frame clones and leaves some out. This table holds roughly 1,600,000 clones, roughly 98.5% found once. Input material: naive CD4+ T cells sorted from blood. Subset noted: CD45RA+ positively selected. The receptor source for this set is a man younger than 40 in good health.

The J gene is TRBJ2-1, the V gene TRBV11-2; D call uncertain. Germline V lookup: CDR1 SGHAT, CDR2 FQNNGV. The CDR3 consists of 13 residues. Trimming shortened V by 3 bases and J by 9 bases, and 12 bases separated the two germline ends. The CDR3 loop is CASSFLRVGEQFF. CDR3 in DNA: TGTGCCAGCAGCTTTCTACGGGTGGGTGAGCAGTTCTTC.

The chain is built from TRBV25-1 and TRBJ1-1; D ambiguous. CDR3 size: 13 residues. The germline V gene encodes CDR1 MGHDK and CDR2 SYGVNS. V was clipped by 4 bases and J by 1 base, with 7 bases between them. CDR3 residues: CASSVKGNTEAFF. The CDR3 bases are TGTGCCAGCAGTGTAAAGGGGAACACTGAAGCTTTCTTT.

The rearrangement links TRBV7-2 to TRBJ2-1; D is uncertain. V was clipped by 0 bases and J by 0 bases, with 9 bases between them. The CDR3 is made up of 16 amino acids. Germline CDR1 reads SGHTA; CDR2 reads FQGNSA. DNA for the CDR3: TGTGCCAGCAGCTTAGCGGCCGTCGCCTCCTACAATGAGCAGTTCTTC. This codes for CASSLAAVASYNEQFF.

Details on this clone: Other DNA sequences in the sample encode the same CDR3. The V call is TRBV18, the J call TRBJ1-1; D perhaps matches TRBD1 (6 bases). With 6 bases removed from V and 4 bases from J, the gap between germline ends came to 15 bases. Germline CDR1 reads KGHSH; CDR2 reads LQKENI. The CDR3 is 14 amino acids. This CDR3 is CASSLTTGSTEAFF. In nucleotides, the CDR3 is TGTGCCAGCTCCCTCACTACAGGGAGCACTGAAGCTTTCTTT.

The rearrangement links TRBV5-1 to TRBJ1-4; tentatively, D is TRBD1 (6 bases). Trimming shortened V by 3 bases and J by 5 bases, and 11 bases separated the two germline ends. The germline gives CDR1 SGHRS, CDR2 YFSETQ. This CDR3 is 14 amino acids long. CDR3 nucleotides: TGCGCCAGCAGCTCCAGGGGCTTCAATGAAAAACTGTTTTTT. Amino acids: CASSSRGFNEKLFF.

This chain uses TRBV28 with TRBJ1-2, with D perhaps TRBD1 (6 bases). The V and J ends lost 4 bases and 8 bases respectively, with 17 bases between them. This CDR3 has 14 amino acids. CDR1 and CDR2 (germline): MDHEN, SYDVKM. Written as DNA, the CDR3 is TGTGCCAGCAGTTCTGCCGGGACAAGAGGCGGCTACACCTTC. Protein: CASSSAGTRGGYTF.

The rearrangement links TRBV15 to TRBJ2-7, with a weak D call TRBD2 (5 bases). V lost 1 base, J lost 2 bases, and 15 bases lay in between. The length of the CDR3 is 16 residues. CDR1 LNHNV and CDR2 YYDKDF come from the germline V gene (reference sequence). The DNA for the CDR3 is TGTGCCACCAGCAGAGTCCCCCCGAAGGGAGCCTACGAGCAGTACTTC. It is translated as CATSRVPPKGAYEQYF.

J is TRBJ2-7 and V is TRBV6-1, with 9 bases lining up with TRBD2. The junction had 10 bases not matched to a gene; V was cut back by 3 bases and J by 1 base. The CDR3 has 17 amino acids. Per the germline V gene, CDR1 is MNHNS and CDR2 is SASEGT. The CDR3 coding sequence is TGTGCCAGCAGTGACGTCTCCGCGGGAGGGCCGTCCTACGAGCAGTACTTC. This translates into CASSDVSAGGPSYEQYF.

This chain joins TRBV9 and TRBJ1-2, with TRBD1 matching over 7 bases. After removal of 2 bases from V and 4 bases from J, the junction contained 5 bases not matched to a gene. Per the germline V gene, CDR1 is SGDLS and CDR2 is YYNGEE. The CDR3 totals 14 residues. Here the CDR3 reads CASSVKDRSYGYTF. Written as DNA, the CDR3 is TGTGCCAGCAGCGTTAAGGACAGGTCCTATGGCTACACCTTC.

The chain has TRBV6-1 and TRBJ2-2; D gene ambiguous. CDR3 size: 13 residues. The germline V and J ends were trimmed by 7 bases and 8 bases, with 14 bases remaining between them. Per germline, CDR1 MNHNS and CDR2 SASEGT. Here the CDR3 DNA reads TGTGCCAGCACCCTAGGGCCCTTTGGGGAGCTGTTTTTT. This encodes CASTLGPFGELFF.

The chain has TRBV27 and TRBJ1-5; D gene ambiguous. CDR1 and CDR2 from the germline V gene are MNHEY and SMNVEV (reference sequence). Trimming cost V 1 base and J 2 bases, with 9 bases left between them. The CDR3 loop spans 15 amino acids. This CDR3 reads CASSLLGRGNQPQHF. CDR3 DNA: TGTGCCAGCAGTTTATTGGGTAGAGGCAATCAGCCCCAGCATTTT.

The V gene is TRBV20-1, the J gene TRBJ1-1; TRBD1 is a possible D gene (6 bases). This CDR3 region has 11 residues. The V gene's germline CDR1 is DFQATT and CDR2 SNEGSKA (reference sequence). The V gene lost 5 bases and the J gene lost 5 bases, with 9 bases spanning the gap. The CDR3 bases are TGCAGTGCTGTTCAGGGGACTGAAGCTTTCTTT. Translating it yields CSAVQGTEAFF.

V and J are TRBV15 and TRBJ1-1, with a tentative D call TRBD1 (5 bases). The CDR3 spans 14 residues. Trimming left V 0 bases short and J 6 bases short, with 11 bases between. Germline V gene lookup returns CDR1 LNHNV and CDR2 YYDKDF (reference sequence). The CDR3 protein is CATSRDRRDPEAFF. CDR3 nucleotide sequence: TGTGCCACCAGCAGAGACCGACGGGACCCTGAAGCTTTCTTT. The full variable domain, rest sourced from reference TRBV15 and TRBJ1-1, is DAMVIQNPRYQVTQFGKPVTLSCSQTLNHNVMYWYQQKSSQAPKLLFHYYDKDFNNEADTPDNFQSRRPNTSFCFLDIRSPGLGDTAMYLCATSRDRRDPEAFFGQGTRLTVV.

The rearrangement links TRBV7-2 to TRBJ2-3, with D unclear. The CDR3 is 14 amino acids. The germline V and J ends were trimmed by 3 bases and 0 bases, with 7 bases remaining between them. In germline, CDR1 is SGHTA, CDR2 FQGNSA. CDR3 nucleotide sequence: TGTGCCAGCAGCTTGTCAAGGAGCACAGATACGCAGTATTTT. This gives the protein CASSLSRSTDTQYF. The full variable domain, with the rest looked up from reference TRBV7-2 and TRBJ2-3, is GAGVSQSPSNKVTEKGKDVELRCDPISGHTALYWYRQSLGQGLEFLIYFQGNSAPDKSGLPSDRFSAERTGGSVSTLTIQRTQQEDSAVYLCASSLSRSTDTQYFGPGTRLTVL.

V is TRBV5-5 and J is TRBJ2-3, with 16 bases identical to TRBD2. Trimming cost V 3 bases and J 2 bases; bases outside gene matches: 6. CDR3 length equals 18 residues. Germline lookup yields CDR1 SGHKS and CDR2 YYEKEE (reference sequence). The CDR3 nucleotides read TGTGCCAGCAGCTCGGGACTAGCGGGAGGGATCGTCACAGATACGCAGTATTTT. Protein sequence: CASSSGLAGGIVTDTQYF.

This clone appeared once. The chain recombines TRBV11-2 with TRBJ1-1; the D is unclear. V lost 7 bases, J lost 0 bases, and 21 bases lay in between. The V gene's germline CDR1 is SGHAT and CDR2 FQNNGV. This CDR3 spans 17 amino acids. CDR3 DNA sequence: TGTGCCAGCACCCCCAGGCTCGCGTCACTTATGAACACTGAAGCTTTCTTT. Translation gives CASTPRLASLMNTEAFF. The whole variable domain, filled in from reference TRBV11-2 and TRBJ1-1, reads EAGVAQSPRYKIIEKRQSVAFWCNPISGHATLYWYQQILGQGPKLLIQFQNNGVVDDSQLPKDRFSAERLKGVDSTLKIQPAKLEDSAVYLCASTPRLASLMNTEAFFGQGTRLTVV.

The rearrangement joins TRBV5-3 to TRBJ2-1; TRBD2 agrees at 8 bases. TRBV5-3 belongs to the ORF category, with a function that is uncertain. The V gene end was trimmed by 6 bases and the J gene end by 4 bases; junction bases not matched to a gene: 21. This CDR3 spans 19 amino acids. DNA for the CDR3: TGTGCCAGAACCCGTGACGGGAGGGCCACCCGTGAGCCTTACAATGAGCAGTTCTTC. The encoded protein is CARTRDGRATREPYNEQFF.

The V call is TRBV28, the J call TRBJ1-3; D is ambiguous. The CDR3 is 14 amino acids. Trimming took 5 bases from V and 4 from J, leaving 12 bases between them. In germline, CDR1 is MDHEN, CDR2 SYDVKM. This CDR3 reads CASSPTRLGNTIYF. The CDR3 region has the DNA TGTGCCAGCAGTCCCACCCGCCTAGGAAACACCATATATTTT.

The chain couples TRBV6-6 to TRBJ2-6; D unclear. V lost 2 bases and J lost 0, with 5 bases in between. The CDR3 runs 15 residues. Germline loops: CDR1 MNHNY, CDR2 SVGAGI (reference sequence). CDR3 DNA sequence: TGTGCCAGCAGTTACGCGAGCTCTGGGGCCAACGTCCTGACTTTC. This encodes CASSYASSGANVLTF.